Listed here are 26 T cell receptor beta chains from one sample, sequenced in a study of blood T cell repertoires in COVID-19. The assay was immunoSEQ multiplex PCR, and TCRdb's table has in-frame clones only and misses some. The sample lists more than 350,000 clones; about 89% were seen once. The sequenced material came from peripheral blood. These TCRs come from a woman aged 25-40 years with COVID-19, enrolled during active disease.

The V call is TRBV6-5, the J call TRBJ2-7, with 7 bases matching TRBD2. The germline V gene has CDR1 MNHEY and CDR2 SVGAGI. The CDR3 has 12 amino acids. The V segment lost 4 bases and the J segment 6 bases; nucleotides outside the gene matches: 3. The CDR3 bases are TGTGCCAGCAGTTCGGGGGGTCCCGAGCAGTACTTC. This encodes CASSSGGPEQYF.

This sequence joins TRBV11-2 and TRBJ2-1; 9 bases align to TRBD2. The germline V gene encodes CDR1 SGHAT and CDR2 FQNNGV. The V gene end was trimmed by 4 bases and the J gene end by 7 bases; junction bases not matched to a gene: 8. The CDR3 has 15 residues. The CDR3 here is CASSSLAGEFNEQFF. For the CDR3, the DNA is TGTGCCAGCAGCTCGTTAGCGGGAGAATTTAATGAGCAGTTCTTC.

The genes are TRBV5-1 and TRBJ1-1; 8 bases line up with TRBD1. CDR3 size: 14 residues. The germline V gene encodes CDR1 SGHRS and CDR2 YFSETQ. The junction had 6 bases not matched to a gene; V was cut back by 4 bases and J by 4 bases. CDR3 nucleotide sequence: TGCGCCAGCAGCCCAGGGGGCCCGGGCACTGAAGCTTTCTTT. Its translation: CASSPGGPGTEAFF.

This rearrangement joins TRBV19 to TRBJ2-7, with 7 bases identical to TRBD1. The CDR3 is 15 amino acids. CDR1 is LNHDA, CDR2 SQIVND, per germline (reference sequence). V gave up 3 bases and J gave up 3 bases; unmatched junction bases: 8. CDR3 loop: CASSIGGQTVYEQYF. The CDR3 region has the DNA TGTGCCAGTAGTATTGGGGGACAGACCGTCTACGAGCAGTACTTC.

The chain joins TRBV9 to TRBJ1-1, with D unresolved. The length of the CDR3 is 13 residues. V lost 3 bases to trimming and J lost 0 bases, with 6 bases between them. Germline V lookup: CDR1 SGDLS, CDR2 YYNGEE. The CDR3 DNA reads as TGTGCCAGCAGCGACCGGGTGAACACTGAAGCTTTCTTT. Protein product: CASSDRVNTEAFF.

This chain's CDR3 is CASRAGRPGNEQFF. The CDR3 bases are TGTGCCAGCAGGGCCGGGAGGCCGGGCAATGAGCAGTTCTTC. This chain uses TRBV5-4 with TRBJ2-1; 7 nucleotides align to TRBD2. The germline V gene has CDR1 SGHNT and CDR2 YYREEE (reference sequence). This CDR3 is 14 amino acids long. V gave up 5 bases and J gave up 6 bases; unmatched junction bases: 8.

This chain links TRBV9 with TRBJ2-7, with TRBD2 as a possible D gene (5 bases). The germline CDR1 and CDR2 sequences are SGDLS and YYNGEE. This CDR3 contains 15 residues. V lost 6 bases and J lost 3, with 19 bases in between. Written as DNA, the CDR3 is TGTGCCAGCAACCGAGAGGGCAGCTGGGGCTACGAGCAGTACTTC. Translation gives CASNREGSWGYEQYF.

In its sample, this clone was seen many times. The chain uses TRBV19 and TRBJ1-1; the D gene is possibly TRBD1 (6 bases). The ends were cut back, 1 base at V and 10 bases at J, with 16 bases in the middle. Per the germline V gene, CDR1 is LNHDA and CDR2 is SQIVND (reference sequence). This CDR3 has 14 amino acids. CDR3 DNA: TGTGCCAGTAGTATAGGGACAGCCCCTCTGAGAGCTTTCTTT. Its translation is CASSIGTAPLRAFF.

The genes are TRBV25-1 and TRBJ2-5, with 10 nucleotides matching TRBD1. The CDR3 loop spans 14 amino acids. Looked up from germline, CDR1 is MGHDK and CDR2 is SYGVNS. The J segment lost 5 bases and the V segment lost 2 bases, leaving 2 bases of the junction unmatched. CDR3 residues: CASSEDRGRETQYF. Here the CDR3 DNA reads TGTGCCAGCAGTGAAGACAGGGGGCGGGAGACCCAGTACTTC.

This chain uses TRBV5-1 with TRBJ2-7; perhaps TRBD2 as D (6 bases). The length of the CDR3 is 13 residues. Trimming removed 4 bases from V and 5 bases from J, with 13 bases in between. Germline CDR1 reads SGHRS; CDR2 reads YFSETQ. The chain's CDR3 is CASSRGMGNEQYF. For the CDR3, the DNA is TGCGCCAGCAGCCGGGGGATGGGGAACGAGCAGTACTTC.

The rearrangement links TRBV28 to TRBJ2-3, with D maybe TRBD2 (5 bases). This CDR3 spans 13 amino acids. V dropped 6 bases and J dropped 2 bases, with 9 bases sitting between them. The germline V gene encodes CDR1 MDHEN and CDR2 SYDVKM. The CDR3: CASSRGDTDTQYF. The CDR3 bases are TGTGCCAGCAGCCGGGGAGACACAGATACGCAGTATTTT. Full variable domain (outside the CDR3, taken from reference TRBV28 and TRBJ2-3): DVKVTQSSRYLVKRTGEKVFLECVQDMDHENMFWYRQDPGLGLRLIYFSYDVKMKEKGDIPEGYSVSREKKERFSLILESASTNQTSMYLCASSRGDTDTQYFGPGTRLTVL.

The rearrangement uses TRBV9 and TRBJ2-7; 7 bases agree with TRBD1. The J segment lost 3 bases and the V segment lost 0 bases, leaving 6 bases of the junction unmatched. Germline V gives CDR1 SGDLS, CDR2 YYNGEE. CDR3 length equals 15 residues. As DNA, the CDR3 is TGTGCCAGCAGCGTAGCCCCGGGACAGAGCTACGAGCAGTACTTC. Amino acid sequence: CASSVAPGQSYEQYF.

This rearrangement joins TRBV9 to TRBJ2-2; 9 positions agree with TRBD1. The CDR3 consists of 15 residues. Germline trimming cut 3 bases from V and 1 base from J; bases unmatched to any gene: 1. Germline CDR1 reads SGDLS; CDR2 reads YYNGEE. The CDR3 DNA follows: TGTGCCAGCAGCGAGGACAGGGGGAACACCGGGGAGCTGTTTTTT. Its protein is CASSEDRGNTGELFF.

The genes are TRBV5-4 and TRBJ2-3; 7 bases align to TRBD1. V shed 3 bases and J 5 bases; nucleotides not matched to a gene: 6. The germline gives CDR1 SGHNT, CDR2 YYREEE (reference sequence). The CDR3 runs to 14 residues. CDR3 bases: TGTGCCAGCAGCTCAGGGACAGTGGGAGATACGCAGTATTTT. Protein product: CASSSGTVGDTQYF. Looking up the rest from reference TRBV5-4 and TRBJ2-3 gives the full variable domain: ETGVTQSPTHLIKTRGQQVTLRCSSQSGHNTVSWYQQALGQGPQFIFQYYREEENGRGNFPPRFSGLQFPNYSSELNVNALELDDSALYLCASSSGTVGDTQYFGPGTRLTVL.

The chain couples TRBV6-2 or TRBV6-3 to TRBJ1-1; weak D call: TRBD1 (6 bases). The CDR3 extends over 15 amino acids. Germline V gives CDR1 MNHEY, CDR2 SVGEGT. The ends were cut back, 6 bases at V and 1 base at J, with 15 bases in the middle. For the CDR3, the DNA is TGTGCCAGCAGCCGTCCGGCAGGGGAGAACACTGAAGCTTTCTTT. Translated: CASSRPAGENTEAFF.

The genes are TRBV27 and TRBJ2-7; 7 bases are shared with TRBD2. The CDR3 is 13 amino acids. In germline, CDR1 is MNHEY, CDR2 SMNVEV (reference sequence). V shed 5 bases and J 5 bases; nucleotides not matched to a gene: 6. This chain's CDR3 is CASSLIAGNEQYF. CDR3 nucleotide sequence: TGTGCCAGCAGTCTGATAGCGGGCAACGAGCAGTACTTC.

This sequence joins TRBV5-1 and TRBJ2-1; a weak D match, TRBD2 (6 bases). Germline V gene lookup returns CDR1 SGHRS and CDR2 YFSETQ. The V end lost 4 bases, the J end lost 6 bases, and 14 bases lay between the germline ends. CDR3 size: 14 residues. CDR3 in DNA: TGCGCCAGCAGCGTCAACAACGGGGGCAATGAGCAGTTCTTC. Amino acids: CASSVNNGGNEQFF.

The chain combines TRBV5-1 with TRBJ2-3, with a weak D call TRBD2 (6 bases). There are 15 residues in the CDR3. Trimming stripped 1 base from V and 1 base from J, with 10 bases between. Germline CDR1 reads SGHRS; CDR2 reads YFSETQ. CDR3 in DNA: TGCGCCAGCAGCTTGAGTCCTAGCGGCACAGATACGCAGTATTTT. This encodes CASSLSPSGTDTQYF.

This clone was observed once. The chain combines TRBV19 with TRBJ2-1; 7 nucleotides match TRBD2. Germline values: CDR1 LNHDA, CDR2 SQIVND (reference sequence). This CDR3 contains 14 residues. Losses at the gene ends were 1 base for V and 6 bases for J; bases not matched to a gene: 3. In nucleotides, the CDR3 is TGTGCCAGTAGTATAGGGGGAGGGCCCAATGAGCAGTTCTTC. This sequence encodes CASSIGGGPNEQFF.

This clone was counted a few times. The chain employs TRBV12-5 and TRBJ1-5, with a possible D match to TRBD1 (5 bases). CDR1 is LGHNT, CDR2 FRNRAP, per germline. The V and J ends lost 0 bases and 3 bases respectively, with 15 bases between them. This CDR3 has 17 residues. CDR3 nucleotide sequence: TGTGCTAGTGGTTTGGTACGGTATCGGGGGAACAATCAGCCCCAGCATTTT. Its protein product is CASGLVRYRGNNQPQHF.

The sample holds a few counts of this clone. V is TRBV19 and J is TRBJ1-4, with 7 bases that match TRBD1. This CDR3 has 15 amino acids. Germline assignment: CDR1 LNHDA and CDR2 SQIVND (reference sequence). Trimming took 6 bases from V and 4 from J; bases not matched to a gene: 8. CDR3 sequence reads: CASRTTGQFNEKLFF. The CDR3, as DNA: TGTGCCAGTAGAACGACGGGACAGTTTAATGAAAAACTGTTTTTT.

The V and J genes are TRBV3-1 (or the pseudogene TRBV3-2) and TRBJ2-7; D is perhaps TRBD2 (5 bases). V was shortened by 0 bases and J by 0 bases, with 12 bases between the two germline ends. The V gene's germline CDR1 is LGHDT and CDR2 YNNKEL (reference sequence). This CDR3 region has 16 residues. CDR3: CASSQDIERSSYEQYF. In nucleotides, the CDR3 is TGTGCCAGCAGCCAAGATATAGAGCGGAGCTCCTACGAGCAGTACTTC.

The chain is built from TRBV3-1 (or the pseudogene TRBV3-2) and TRBJ2-5; D is undetermined. Trimming stripped 0 bases from V and 2 bases from J, with 10 bases between. This CDR3 has 15 amino acids. CDR1 LGHDT and CDR2 YNNKEL come from the germline V gene (reference sequence). CDR3 bases: TGTGCCAGCAGCCAAGATCCGGCGGCTCAAGAGACCCAGTACTTC. Its translation: CASSQDPAAQETQYF.

The chain is built from TRBV2 and TRBJ2-3; D gene unclear. Per the germline V gene, CDR1 is SNHLY and CDR2 is FYNNEI. Trimming cost V 4 bases and J 7 bases, with 12 bases left between them. CDR3 length: 13 amino acids. CDR3 DNA: TGTGCCAGCAGTGGGGTAGACACCTATACGCAGTATTTT. This codes for CASSGVDTYTQYF.

The rearrangement joins TRBV7-2 to TRBJ2-7; the D gene is possibly TRBD2 (6 bases). The length of the CDR3 is 14 residues. V shed 6 bases and J shed 0 bases, with 12 bases lying between them. Germline loops: CDR1 SGHTA, CDR2 FQGNSA. The CDR3: CASSPTGVSYEQYF. As DNA, the CDR3 is TGTGCCAGCAGTCCTACGGGAGTCTCCTACGAGCAGTACTTC.

This rearrangement joins TRBV11-3 to TRBJ2-5, with TRBD1 matching over 8 bases. Trimming took 5 bases from V and 4 from J; bases not matched to a gene: 3. There are 13 residues in the CDR3. From germline, CDR1 is SGHNT and CDR2 YENEEA. CDR3 loop: CASSRDRGETQYF. The CDR3 DNA is TGTGCCAGCAGCCGTGACAGGGGAGAGACCCAGTACTTC.